Presented here are 32 T cell receptor beta chains from one specimen sequenced in a study of Ad26.COV2.S vaccination and SARS-CoV-2 variants. TCRdb keeps only in-frame clones here, not all; method: immunoSEQ multiplex PCR. The sample yields 500,000 or so clones, about 88% seen once. The sample's treatment: some 19 received Ad26.COV2.S at low or high dose, single or two shots; roughly five received placebo; per-sample allocation not given. Each sample was drawn 63 days after the first injection (of vaccine or placebo). The specimen was peripheral blood, collected in a trial of Ad26.COV2.S vaccine versus placebo. The receptors originated from a person between 18 and 65 years old who received the Ad26.COV2.S COVID-19 vaccine or a placebo.

In nucleotides, the CDR3 is TGTGCCAGCAGCTTAGGATTGAGGTATGAGCAGTTCTTC. Protein: CASSLGLRYEQFF. The chain combines TRBV11-1 with TRBJ2-1, with D hard to call. V was pared by 1 base and J by 8 bases, with 9 bases between. Germline CDR1 SGHAT, CDR2 FQDESV (reference sequence). There are 13 residues in the CDR3. The complete variable domain, with remaining parts taken from reference TRBV11-1 and TRBJ2-1, reads EAEVAQSPRYKITEKSQAVAFWCDPISGHATLYWYRQILGQGPELLVQFQDESVVDDSQLPKDRFSAERLKGVDSTLKIQPAELGDSAMYLCASSLGLRYEQFFGPGTRLTVL.

J is TRBJ2-3 and V is TRBV19, with 9 nucleotides matching TRBD1. The germline V gene has CDR1 LNHDA and CDR2 SQIVND (reference sequence). The CDR3 is made up of 15 amino acids. The trim removed 3 bases at V and 2 bases at J, leaving 3 bases unmatched. DNA for the CDR3: TGTGCCAGTAGTATTGGACAGGGGATCACAGATACGCAGTATTTT. Its translation is CASSIGQGITDTQYF. The full variable domain, rest sourced from reference TRBV19 and TRBJ2-3, is DGGITQSPKYLFRKEGQNVTLSCEQNLNHDAMYWYRQDPGQGLRLIYYSQIVNDFQKGDIAEGYSVSREKKESFPLTVTSAQKNPTAFYLCASSIGQGITDTQYFGPGTRLTVL.

This clone has just one count. The V call is TRBV11-2, the J call TRBJ1-1; D remains unclear. The V end lost 5 bases, the J end lost 1 base, and 8 bases lay between the germline ends. The CDR3 totals 13 residues. CDR1 is SGHAT, CDR2 FQNNGV, per germline. The CDR3 protein is CASSPRSNTEAFF. CDR3 DNA sequence: TGTGCCAGCAGCCCCCGATCGAACACTGAAGCTTTCTTT. Combining the CDR3 with reference TRBV11-2 and TRBJ1-1 gives the whole variable domain EAGVAQSPRYKIIEKRQSVAFWCNPISGHATLYWYQQILGQGPKLLIQFQNNGVVDDSQLPKDRFSAERLKGVDSTLKIQPAKLEDSAVYLCASSPRSNTEAFFGQGTRLTVV.

J is TRBJ2-7 and V is TRBV6-5, with D hard to call. V lost 3 bases and J 5 bases, leaving 11 bases between the germline ends. Germline CDR1 reads MNHEY; CDR2 reads SVGAGI. The CDR3 has 13 amino acids. The CDR3 sequence: CASSYRPRNEQYF. In nucleotides, the CDR3 is TGTGCCAGCAGTTATCGGCCTCGAAACGAGCAGTACTTC.

This clone was picked up a small number of times. The rearrangement joins TRBV7-2 to TRBJ1-6; a weak D match, TRBD1 (6 bases). The length of the CDR3 is 12 residues. V lost 3 bases and J lost 14, with 11 bases in between. Germline V gene data show CDR1 as SGHTA and CDR2 as FQGNSA. The CDR3 DNA sequence: TGTGCCAGCAGCTTCGGACAGTCGACCCTCCACTTT. Protein product: CASSFGQSTLHF.

The gene calls are TRBV7-9 and TRBJ2-2; D not certain. The V and J ends lost 2 bases and 0 bases respectively, with 7 bases between them. Germline V gives CDR1 SEHNR, CDR2 FQNEAQ (reference sequence). The CDR3 is 15 residues long. CDR3 region: CASSLRSPNTGELFF. CDR3 sequence (DNA): TGTGCCAGCAGCTTAAGGTCCCCGAACACCGGGGAGCTGTTTTTT.

About this clone itself: The same CDR3 arises from other DNA sequences in this sample as well. V and J are TRBV7-2 and TRBJ1-5; possible D gene TRBD1, 6 bases. The germline CDR1 and CDR2 sequences are SGHTA and FQGNSA. V shed 1 base and J shed 7 bases, with 8 bases lying between them. The CDR3 is 13 amino acids. CDR3: CASSLVGGQPQHF. CDR3 sequence (DNA): TGTGCCAGCAGCTTAGTTGGGGGCCAGCCCCAGCATTTT.

The chain links TRBV7-6 to TRBJ1-1; no reliable D call. The CDR3 consists of 14 residues. Germline assignment: CDR1 SGHVS and CDR2 FNYEAQ. Trimming shortened V by 0 bases and J by 3 bases, and 8 bases separated the two germline ends. In nucleotides, the CDR3 is TGTGCCAGCAGCTTAGCAACAATGGACACTGAAGCTTTCTTT. The encoded protein is CASSLATMDTEAFF.

The chain recombines TRBV28 with TRBJ1-2; D call uncertain. V shed 8 bases and J shed 0 bases, with 10 bases lying between them. Germline V CDR1 and CDR2: MDHEN, SYDVKM. The CDR3 consists of 13 residues. CDR3 bases: TGTGCCAGCTGGGGAACAGCTAACTATGGCTACACCTTC. Translated: CASWGTANYGYTF.

This chain links TRBV9 with TRBJ2-3, with D possibly TRBD2 on 5 matching bases. CDR3 length: 15 amino acids. The germline V gene encodes CDR1 SGDLS and CDR2 YYNGEE. The V and J ends lost 2 bases and 0 bases respectively, with 10 bases between them. In DNA form, the CDR3 reads TGTGCCAGCAGCGTCAGCGGATCTAGCACAGATACGCAGTATTTT. Residues: CASSVSGSSTDTQYF.

The V and J genes are TRBV5-8 and TRBJ2-5; D tentatively fits TRBD1 or TRBD2 (5 bases each). CDR3 length: 14 amino acids. Trimming removed 0 bases from V and 5 bases from J, with 11 bases in between. Germline-derived CDR1 and CDR2 are SGHTS and YDEGEE. CDR3 coding DNA: TGTGCCAGCAGCTTGGGAGGGGAAGGGGAGACCCAGTACTTC. Its protein is CASSLGGEGETQYF.

This chain uses TRBV18 with TRBJ2-2, with D tentatively TRBD1 (5 bases). V shed 6 bases and J shed 4 bases, with 12 bases lying between them. Germline CDR1 reads KGHSH; CDR2 reads LQKENI. This CDR3 is built from 14 residues. The CDR3 is CASSTDTSTGELFF. The CDR3 nucleotides are TGTGCCAGCTCCACGGACACTTCCACCGGGGAGCTGTTTTTT.

V gene TRBV6-5 combines with J gene TRBJ1-1, with a possible D match to TRBD1 (6 bases). V was cut by 0 bases and J by 10 bases, with 12 bases left in between. Germline V gene sequence: CDR1 MNHEY, CDR2 SVGAGI. This CDR3 is built from 13 residues. The CDR3 DNA follows: TGTGCCAGCAGTTACTCGAGATCGGGGGCAGCTTTCTTT. Residues: CASSYSRSGAAFF.

The genes are TRBV7-2 and TRBJ2-3; 10 bases are shared with TRBD2. CDR3 length: 16 residues. Germline trimming cut 5 bases from V and 3 bases from J; bases unmatched to any gene: 8. CDR1 and CDR2 from the germline V gene are SGHTA and FQGNSA. CDR3 protein: CASSARLAGATDTQYF. In nucleotides, the CDR3 is TGTGCCAGCAGCGCCCGGCTAGCGGGGGCGACAGATACGCAGTATTTT.

The rearrangement joins TRBV7-9 to TRBJ2-1; no clear D. Per the germline V gene, CDR1 is SEHNR and CDR2 is FQNEAQ (reference sequence). The ends were cut back, 3 bases at V and 1 base at J, with 10 bases in the middle. CDR3 length equals 15 residues. The CDR3 DNA sequence: TGTGCCAGCAGCTTCGCCGGCGGTTCCTACAATGAGCAGTTCTTC. Its protein product is CASSFAGGSYNEQFF.

The chain combines TRBV5-6 with TRBJ2-7, with 7 bases fitting TRBD2. Germline values: CDR1 SGHDT, CDR2 YYEEEE. The trim removed 2 bases at V and 5 bases at J, leaving 7 bases unmatched. This CDR3 region has 14 residues. DNA of the CDR3: TGTGCCAGCAGCTTACGGCGGGGGTTCGACGAGCAGTACTTC. Protein: CASSLRRGFDEQYF.

The gene calls are TRBV9 and TRBJ2-5; D tentatively fits TRBD1 or TRBD2 (6 bases each). Germline V gene data show CDR1 as SGDLS and CDR2 as YYNGEE. This CDR3 has 13 residues. Trimming took 0 bases from V and 8 from J, leaving 11 bases between them. This chain's CDR3 is CASSVDEGGTQYF. In DNA, the CDR3 is TGTGCCAGCAGCGTAGATGAGGGGGGCACCCAGTACTTC.

J is TRBJ2-6 and V is TRBV19; no firm D call. CDR1 is LNHDA and CDR2 is SQIVND in the germline V gene (reference sequence). V was shortened by 3 bases and J by 5 bases, with 5 bases between the two germline ends. The CDR3 is 13 amino acids. The CDR3 DNA reads TGTGCCAGTAGTATTGGATGGGCCAACGTCCTGACTTTC. It codes for CASSIGWANVLTF.

V is TRBV5-1 and J is TRBJ1-2; D is unresolved. The CDR3 loop spans 15 amino acids. CDR1 is SGHRS and CDR2 is YFSETQ in the germline V gene. Trimming cost V 0 bases and J 2 bases, with 11 bases left between them. The CDR3 sequence: CASSLERGTNYGYTF. The CDR3 region has the DNA TGCGCCAGCAGCTTGGAGCGGGGAACAAACTATGGCTACACCTTC.

The sample holds many counts of this clone. The chain uses TRBV11-3 and TRBJ1-1; 7 bases align to TRBD1. The V gene's germline CDR1 is SGHNT and CDR2 YENEEA. CDR3 length: 17 residues. V lost 5 bases and J lost 4; bases outside the gene matches: 16. The DNA of the CDR3 is TGTGCCAGCAGCCGGGGACAGCGGGAGGCAGCCAGCACTGAAGCTTTCTTT. Encoded protein: CASSRGQREAASTEAFF. The full variable domain, rest sourced from reference TRBV11-3 and TRBJ1-1, is EAGVVQSPRYKIIEKKQPVAFWCNPISGHNTLYWYLQNLGQGPELLIRYENEEAVDDSQLPKDRFSAERLKGVDSTLKIQPAELGDSAVYLCASSRGQREAASTEAFFGQGTRLTVV.

The chain is built from TRBV7-2 and TRBJ1-2; weak D call: TRBD1 (6 bases). Between the trimmed V and J ends, which lost 5 bases and 6 bases, there was a span of 22 bases. This CDR3 has 16 residues. The V gene's germline CDR1 is SGHTA and CDR2 FQGNSA. The DNA of the CDR3 is TGTGCCAGCAGCCCCCGGGCCCTACAGGGAAGCCATGGCTACACCTTC. Its translation: CASSPRALQGSHGYTF. Supplemented by reference TRBV7-2 and TRBJ1-2, the full variable domain reads GAGVSQSPSNKVTEKGKDVELRCDPISGHTALYWYRQSLGQGLEFLIYFQGNSAPDKSGLPSDRFSAERTGGSVSTLTIQRTQQEDSAVYLCASSPRALQGSHGYTFGSGTRLTVV.

This chain uses TRBV5-1 with TRBJ2-1; the match to TRBD2 covers 7 bases. In germline, CDR1 is SGHRS, CDR2 YFSETQ. The CDR3 covers 17 residues. The V and J ends lost 2 bases and 0 bases, in that order; junction bases with no gene match: 8. The CDR3, as DNA: TGCGCCAGCAGCTTCGATAGCGGGTTTGGCTCCTACAATGAGCAGTTCTTC. Translated: CASSFDSGFGSYNEQFF.

The CDR3 spells CASSPRGARPYEQYV. The DNA for the CDR3 is TGTGCCAGCAGCCCCCGAGGGGCCAGACCCTACGAGCAGTACGTC. The V and J genes are TRBV9 and TRBJ2-7; perhaps D is TRBD1 or TRBD2 (5 bases each). The CDR3 sequence is 15 residues long. V dropped 4 bases and J dropped 2 bases, with 16 bases sitting between them. Per germline, CDR1 SGDLS and CDR2 YYNGEE.

This clone has a single count. This same CDR3 is encoded by further DNA sequences in the sample. The V call is TRBV27, the J call TRBJ1-5; 7 nucleotides line up with TRBD1. V was clipped by 6 bases and J by 7 bases; unmatched bases: 9. The CDR3 runs 14 residues. Germline V lookup: CDR1 MNHEY, CDR2 SMNVEV (reference sequence). CDR3 loop: CASSRLQGQQPQHF. In DNA form, the CDR3 reads TGTGCCAGCAGCCGATTACAGGGGCAACAGCCCCAGCATTTT.

This chain links TRBV24-1 with TRBJ1-2; D may be TRBD1 (5 bases). The CDR3 totals 13 residues. V dropped 9 bases and J dropped 3 bases, with 13 bases sitting between them. The germline gives CDR1 KGHDR, CDR2 SFDVKD. The CDR3 here is CATGSRDDYGYTF. CDR3 in DNA: TGTGCCACCGGGAGCCGGGACGACTATGGCTACACCTTC.

The CDR3 region has the DNA TGTGCCAGCTCACCCACAGGGGGCTCACTGGAGGGAGCTTTCTTT. Protein sequence: CASSPTGGSLEGAFF. The genes are TRBV18 and TRBJ1-1; TRBD1 agrees at 9 bases. J was trimmed by 10 bases and V by 3 bases; bases with no gene match: 12. The CDR3 is made up of 15 amino acids. Germline V lookup: CDR1 KGHSH, CDR2 LQKENI.

The table lists this clone with a count of one. The V gene is TRBV29-1, the J gene TRBJ2-3; D might be TRBD2 (5 bases). Germline-derived CDR1 and CDR2 are SQVTM and ANQGSEA. The germline V and J ends were trimmed by 2 bases and 2 bases, with 14 bases remaining between them. This CDR3 spans 15 amino acids. Here the CDR3 DNA reads TGCAGCGTTGAATTTGGGGAGTACAACACAGATACGCAGTATTTT. It encodes CSVEFGEYNTDTQYF.

This chain uses TRBV6-2 or TRBV6-3 with TRBJ2-1; 7 nucleotides align to TRBD2. The CDR3 consists of 14 residues. Germline assignment: CDR1 MNHEY and CDR2 SVGEGT. J lost 7 bases, V lost 4 bases, and 7 bases had no gene match. The CDR3 bases are TGTGCCAGCAGTTGGAGACTAGCTCGAAATGAGCAGTTCTTC. Its protein product is CASSWRLARNEQFF.

This clone was seen only once. CDR3 residues: CASSLAGQGAGETQYF. CDR3 sequence (DNA): TGTGCCAGCAGCTTGGCCGGACAGGGGGCTGGAGAGACCCAGTACTTC. The J gene is TRBJ2-5, the V gene TRBV7-6; 11 bases agree with TRBD1. The germline V gene encodes CDR1 SGHVS and CDR2 FNYEAQ. This CDR3 contains 16 residues. The V segment lost 3 bases and the J segment 4 bases; nucleotides outside the gene matches: 7.

The chain recombines TRBV19 with TRBJ2-7; 10 bases line up with TRBD1. The CDR3 runs to 16 residues. Trimming cost V 4 bases and J 7 bases; bases outside gene matches: 13. The germline CDR1 and CDR2 sequences are LNHDA and SQIVND (reference sequence). CDR3 sequence (DNA): TGTGCCAGTAGTACCCCCCGCGGGACAGGGGATGGGGAGCAGTACTTC. It is translated as CASSTPRGTGDGEQYF.

The chain uses TRBV7-2 and TRBJ1-5, with TRBD1 as a possible D gene (5 bases). The V and J ends lost 3 bases and 0 bases respectively, with 9 bases between them. This CDR3 region has 15 residues. Per the germline V gene, CDR1 is SGHTA and CDR2 is FQGNSA. The CDR3 nucleotides read TGTGCCAGCAGCTTTAGTCAGGGTAGCAATCAGCCCCAGCATTTT. Residues: CASSFSQGSNQPQHF.

This rearrangement joins TRBV29-1 to TRBJ2-3; D is tentatively TRBD1 or TRBD2 (5 bases each). Per germline, CDR1 SQVTM and CDR2 ANQGSEA. The CDR3 length is 14 residues. Trimming shortened V by 3 bases and J by 1 base, and 11 bases separated the two germline ends. CDR3 nucleotides: TGCAGCGTTGATCTTAGAGGGGGCACAGATACGCAGTATTTT. Translating it yields CSVDLRGGTDTQYF.